This T cell receptor (beta chain) was captured in a study of T-cell memory formation after mild COVID-19. Study as a whole: The TCR clusters were mostly specific to one donor.

From 5'RACE with constant-segment primers came TCR alpha and TCR beta cDNA libraries that carried sample barcodes and UMIs. TCRdb reanalysed the 5' RACE reads using MiXCR and keeps one entry per CDR3 protein. The table lists roughly 35,000 distinct CDR3 sequences, around 21% of them singletons. General observations from the study: Shrinking CD4+ clones were chiefly CM and EM; CD8+ ones were chiefly EMRA. Day 15 to 85 contracting clones showed balanced CD4/CD8; day 15 to 37 expanders favored CD4+.

The sample holds one count of this clonotype. Its cognate antigen is unknown. The CDR3 covers 14 residues. V was clipped by 4 bases and J by 3 bases, with 12 bases between them. The germline V gene encodes CDR1 MGHRA and CDR2 YSYEKL. The chain has TRBV4-1 and TRBJ1-1; D gene uncertain. The sample was PBMCs or a T cell subset sorted from them (not recorded which). The source is an adult who had mild COVID-19 (a few samples of this study predate the infection). Cell type and time point are not known. CDR3 sequence: CASSLSWWDTEAFF. DNA of the CDR3: TGCGCCAGCAGCCTGAGTTGGTGGGACACTGAAGCTTTCTTT.